Listed below are T cell receptor beta chains from one sample, sequenced in a study of cytomegalovirus exposure and HLA in healthy donors. Data came from immunoSEQ multiplex PCR; TCRdb stores just in-frame clones and leaves some out. This sample has more than 110,000 clones, with approximately 70% found just once. Sequenced: PBMCs. The receptors derive from a woman aged 40 to 55 in good health and CMV-seronegative. Both conserved end residues are part of each CDR3. Each record gives: clone size, J gene, V gene, D gene, CDR3 DNA, CDR3 protein. A D gene is named only where the DNA matches it firmly. Only part of the rows carry a size: once, few, many, or a class if the clone is expanded.

clone size: -; J gene: TRBJ1-2; V gene: TRBV28; D gene: -; CDR3 DNA: TGTGCCAGCAGTCTCGCACAGACTAAGGGCTACACCTTC; CDR3 protein: CASSLAQTKGYTF
clone size: -; J gene: TRBJ1-2; V gene: TRBV7-9; D gene: TRBD1; CDR3 DNA: TGTGCCAGCAGCGGGCCGGGACAGAACTATGGCTACACCTTC; CDR3 protein: CASSGPGQNYGYTF
clone size: -; J gene: TRBJ2-3; V gene: TRBV19; D gene: -; CDR3 DNA: TGTGCCAGTAGTCTTGGACTACCCCCAGATACGCAGTATTTT; CDR3 protein: CASSLGLPPDTQYF
clone size: -; J gene: TRBJ2-6; V gene: TRBV5-1; D gene: -; CDR3 DNA: TGCGCCAGCAGCTCCGAACCAAACAAGGGGGCCAACGTCCTGACTTTC; CDR3 protein: CASSSEPNKGANVLTF
clone size: -; J gene: TRBJ1-2; V gene: TRBV28; D gene: -; CDR3 DNA: TGTGCCAGCAATCCTCTCGGGGGGGTGGCCTATGGCTACACCTTC; CDR3 protein: CASNPLGGVAYGYTF
clone size: -; J gene: TRBJ1-2; V gene: TRBV29-1; D gene: -; CDR3 DNA: TGCAGCGTTGAGCCAGGGGTTGACTATGGCTACACCTTC; CDR3 protein: CSVEPGVDYGYTF
clone size: few; J gene: TRBJ2-5; V gene: TRBV7-2; D gene: TRBD1; CDR3 DNA: TGTGCCAGCAGCTTAAGGGTGACAGGGGTCCAAGAGACCCAGTACTTC; CDR3 protein: CASSLRVTGVQETQYF
clone size: -; J gene: TRBJ1-1; V gene: TRBV6-5; D gene: -; CDR3 DNA: TGTGCCAGCAGGAACAAGAACACTGAAGCTTTCTTT; CDR3 protein: CASRNKNTEAFF
clone size: -; J gene: TRBJ1-1; V gene: TRBV27; D gene: -; CDR3 DNA: TGTGCCAGCAGTTTATCGGGCCAGCTCGAAGCTTTCTTT; CDR3 protein: CASSLSGQLEAFF
clone size: few; J gene: TRBJ1-1; V gene: TRBV28; D gene: -; CDR3 DNA: TGTGCCACCGTAGATAAGACTGAAGCTTTCTTT; CDR3 protein: CATVDKTEAFF
clone size: -; J gene: TRBJ1-5; V gene: TRBV10-3; D gene: -; CDR3 DNA: TGTGCCATCAGTGGAATGGGAGGGATTAGCAATCAGCCCCAGCATTTT; CDR3 protein: CAISGMGGISNQPQHF
clone size: medium-sized; J gene: TRBJ1-5; V gene: TRBV10-3; D gene: TRBD1; CDR3 DNA: TGTGCCACGGGGACAGGTGATCTCAATCAGCCCCAGCATTTT; CDR3 protein: CATGTGDLNQPQHF
clone size: -; J gene: TRBJ2-1; V gene: TRBV2; D gene: -; CDR3 DNA: TGTGCCAGCAGTGAAGAACCGGGCAATGAGCAGTTCTTC; CDR3 protein: CASSEEPGNEQFF
clone size: -; J gene: TRBJ1-1; V gene: TRBV13; D gene: TRBD1; CDR3 DNA: TGTGCCGGCAGCTTAGCCGGGACAGGGGGTAACACTGAAGCTTTCTTT; CDR3 protein: CAGSLAGTGGNTEAFF
clone size: few; J gene: TRBJ1-1; V gene: TRBV5-1; D gene: -; CDR3 DNA: TGCGCCAGCAGCCAGGGGACTATGAACACTGAAGCTTTCTTT; CDR3 protein: CASSQGTMNTEAFF
clone size: -; J gene: TRBJ1-2; V gene: TRBV6-1; D gene: TRBD1; CDR3 DNA: TGTGCCAGCAGTTCGACAGGGGGCAATGGCTACACCTTC; CDR3 protein: CASSSTGGNGYTF
clone size: -; J gene: TRBJ2-2; V gene: TRBV9; D gene: -; CDR3 DNA: TGTGCCAGCAGCGTAAACAGGGCAGGGACGAACACCGGGGAGCTGTTTTTT; CDR3 protein: CASSVNRAGTNTGELFF
clone size: -; J gene: TRBJ1-3; V gene: TRBV5-1; D gene: -; CDR3 DNA: TGCGCCAGCAGCCGAGGACAGACCTCATCTGGAAACACCATATATTTT; CDR3 protein: CASSRGQTSSGNTIYF
clone size: -; J gene: TRBJ1-4; V gene: TRBV28; D gene: TRBD1; CDR3 DNA: TGTGCCAGCATGGCGACAGGGGGCGCAAGAACTAATGAAAAACTGTTTTTT; CDR3 protein: CASMATGGARTNEKLFF
clone size: -; J gene: TRBJ1-1; V gene: TRBV7-3; D gene: -; CDR3 DNA: TGTGCCAGCAGCTTAACGGGGGGGGCGCGAGACACTGAAGCTTTCTTT; CDR3 protein: CASSLTGGARDTEAFF
clone size: -; J gene: TRBJ1-2; V gene: TRBV19; D gene: -; CDR3 DNA: TGTGCCAGTAGTATTTCCCGGTATGGCTACACCTTC; CDR3 protein: CASSISRYGYTF
clone size: -; J gene: TRBJ2-6; V gene: TRBV19; D gene: TRBD1; CDR3 DNA: TGTGCCAGTCACAGGGGTGGCTCTGGGGCCAACGTCCTGACTTTC; CDR3 protein: CASHRGGSGANVLTF
clone size: -; J gene: TRBJ2-1; V gene: TRBV14; D gene: -; CDR3 DNA: TGTGCCAGCAGCCAGGGGGGACGGAAAAAGTACAATGAGCAGTTCTTC; CDR3 protein: CASSQGGRKKYNEQFF
clone size: once; J gene: TRBJ1-1; V gene: TRBV27; D gene: -; CDR3 DNA: TGTGCCAGCAGCCCCAGACAGGATAGGAACACTGAAGCTTTCTTT; CDR3 protein: CASSPRQDRNTEAFF
clone size: -; J gene: TRBJ2-5; V gene: TRBV7-1; D gene: TRBD2; CDR3 DNA: TGTGCCAGCAGCTCACCGGGACTAGCGGGGGGGCCGTCGGAGGACCCTTTGGGCCAAGAGACCCAGTACTTC; CDR3 protein: CASSSPGLAGGPSEDPLGQETQYF
clone size: -; J gene: TRBJ2-1; V gene: TRBV19; D gene: -; CDR3 DNA: TGTGCCAGTAGTAAGGACTTAAGCTCCTACAATGAGCAGTTCTTC; CDR3 protein: CASSKDLSSYNEQFF
clone size: -; J gene: TRBJ2-1; V gene: TRBV5-1; D gene: -; CDR3 DNA: TGCGCCAGCAGCTTAGACTACATGAATGAGCAGTTCTTC; CDR3 protein: CASSLDYMNEQFF
clone size: -; J gene: TRBJ1-3; V gene: TRBV12-5; D gene: -; CDR3 DNA: TGTGCTAGTGGTTTGTCCTTGTCCCCCTTCGTCCCTAGCTCTGGAAACACCATATATTTT; CDR3 protein: CASGLSLSPFVPSSGNTIYF
clone size: -; J gene: TRBJ2-5; V gene: TRBV5-5; D gene: -; CDR3 DNA: TGTGCCAGCAGCTTGGGACTAGTCTTTCAAGAGACCCAGTACTTC; CDR3 protein: CASSLGLVFQETQYF
clone size: -; J gene: TRBJ2-2; V gene: TRBV19; D gene: -; CDR3 DNA: TGTGCCAGTAGTATAGTTTTTCTAGGGGCCGGGGAGCTGTTTTTT; CDR3 protein: CASSIVFLGAGELFF
clone size: -; J gene: TRBJ1-5; V gene: TRBV19; D gene: -; CDR3 DNA: TGTGCCAGTAGTATGAGGGGGATACGATCCGCGGGCAATCAGCCCCAGCATTTT; CDR3 protein: CASSMRGIRSAGNQPQHF
clone size: -; J gene: TRBJ2-5; V gene: TRBV6-5; D gene: -; CDR3 DNA: TGTGCCAGCAGTTACCCGGGACATCTGGGGACCCAGTACTTC; CDR3 protein: CASSYPGHLGTQYF
clone size: -; J gene: TRBJ2-7; V gene: TRBV6-1; D gene: -; CDR3 DNA: TGTGCCAGCAGCAAAGACAGTACCTACGAGCAGTACTTC; CDR3 protein: CASSKDSTYEQYF
clone size: few; J gene: TRBJ1-5; V gene: TRBV7-9; D gene: TRBD1; CDR3 DNA: TGTGCCAGCAGCTTACGAGGGGGCGGCAGCAATCAGCCCCAGCATTTT; CDR3 protein: CASSLRGGGSNQPQHF
clone size: -; J gene: TRBJ1-1; V gene: TRBV7-9; D gene: -; CDR3 DNA: TGTGCCAGCGGACAGAACACTGAAGCTTTCTTT; CDR3 protein: CASGQNTEAFF
clone size: -; J gene: TRBJ1-6; V gene: TRBV11-2; D gene: -; CDR3 DNA: TGTGCCAGCAGCTCGACTAATCGACAGGAGAGCTCCTATAATTCACCCCTCCACTTT; CDR3 protein: CASSSTNRQESSYNSPLHF
clone size: -; J gene: TRBJ1-6; V gene: TRBV7-2; D gene: -; CDR3 DNA: TGTGCCAGCAGCTCCGTTGGGAGTCATAATTCACCCCTCCACTTT; CDR3 protein: CASSSVGSHNSPLHF
clone size: -; J gene: TRBJ1-6; V gene: TRBV7-9; D gene: -; CDR3 DNA: TGTGCCAGCAGCCCACCACCGCTGGACGGAGGCTTAAAGTCACCCCTCCACTTT; CDR3 protein: CASSPPPLDGGLKSPLHF